This TCR beta chain emerged from a study of brain T cells in children with intractable seizures. Regarding the study as a whole: Pre-surgery blood may have been undersampled, hiding some clones. Patients' HCMV serostatus was unknown; virus specificity rests on CDR3 similarity alone.

This CDR3 region has 12 residues. V dropped 1 base and J dropped 5 bases, with 6 bases sitting between them. Germline-derived CDR1 and CDR2 are KGHSH and LQKENI. Sequencing was performed with immunoSEQ multiplex PCR; in TCRdb, only in-frame clones are kept and a portion is missing. The table records 110,000 or so clones, 94% of them present only once. Only cases whose brain tissue showed the highest T cell transcript signatures were sequenced. Pre-surgery treatment included at least one anti-epileptic drug. Points on this clone: Its target is unknown.

The sample consisted of peripheral blood, taken at surgery. The TCR comes from a boy less than two years old with hemimegalencephaly and intractable seizures. The chain uses TRBV18 and TRBJ2-7; D not resolved. CDR3 amino acids: CASSPRGNEQYF. CDR3 sequence (DNA): TGTGCCAGCTCACCACGGGGTAACGAGCAGTACTTC. Full variable domain (missing parts from reference TRBV18 and TRBJ2-7): NAGVMQNPRHLVRRRGQEARLRCSPMKGHSHVYWYRQLPEEGLKFMVYLQKENIIDESGMPKERFSAEFPKEGPSILRIQQVVRGDSAAYFCASSPRGNEQYFGPGTRLTVT.